This T cell receptor (beta chain) was obtained from a study of early T cells in non-severe SARS-CoV-2 infection. Deletions cut 8 bases from V and 0 bases from J, with 7 bases between. CDR3 length equals 12 residues. Germline CDR1 reads SNHLY; CDR2 reads FYNNEI. In TCRdb, the 5' RACE reads were re-called with MiXCR into one record per CDR3 protein. The table records approximately 79,000 distinct CDR3 sequences, less than 15% of them present only once. This clonotype has a count of ten or more. The chain recombines TRBV2 with TRBJ2-5; D not certain. This TCR derives from an adult who was a healthcare worker with PCR-confirmed SARS-CoV-2 infection or an uninfected control (not recorded which). Material for sequencing was whole blood. The CDR3: CASLGYQETQYF. DNA for the CDR3: TGTGCCAGCCTGGGGTACCAAGAGACCCAGTACTTC.